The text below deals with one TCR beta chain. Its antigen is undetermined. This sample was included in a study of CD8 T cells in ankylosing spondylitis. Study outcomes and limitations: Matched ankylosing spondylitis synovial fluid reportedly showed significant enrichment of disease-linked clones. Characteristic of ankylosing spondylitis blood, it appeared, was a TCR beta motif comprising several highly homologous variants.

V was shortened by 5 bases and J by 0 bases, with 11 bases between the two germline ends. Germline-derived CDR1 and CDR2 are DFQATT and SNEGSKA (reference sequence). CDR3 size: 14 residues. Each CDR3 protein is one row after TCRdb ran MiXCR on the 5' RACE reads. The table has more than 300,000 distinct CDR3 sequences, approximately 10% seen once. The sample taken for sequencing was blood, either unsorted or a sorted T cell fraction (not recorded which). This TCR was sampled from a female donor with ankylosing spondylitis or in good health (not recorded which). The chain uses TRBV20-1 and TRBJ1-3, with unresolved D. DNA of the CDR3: TGCAGTGCTTCCCCAGATGGCTCTGGAAACACCATATATTTT. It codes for CSASPDGSGNTIYF.